Below, 22 T cell receptor beta chains from the same sample are listed, as sequenced in a study of blood T cell repertoires in COVID-19. Data came from immunoSEQ multiplex PCR; TCRdb stores just in-frame clones and leaves some out. Counted here are about 80,000 clones, roughly four fifths occurring once; the ten biggest clones make up under 11%. Sequencing input: peripheral blood. These receptors all stem from a man aged 60 to 75 with acute or convalescent COVID-19.

This clone was seen once. This chain links TRBV7-2 with TRBJ2-3; TRBD2 agrees at 13 bases. The CDR3 spans 15 residues. The V gene end was trimmed by 5 bases and the J gene end by 5 bases; junction bases not matched to a gene: 4. The germline V gene has CDR1 SGHTA and CDR2 FQGNSA. The CDR3 coding sequence is TGTGCCAGCAGCCGGACTAGCGGGAGTCGAGATACGCAGTATTTT. Its protein is CASSRTSGSRDTQYF.

This clone has just a few counts. The chain links TRBV14 to TRBJ1-2; 8 nucleotides agree with TRBD1. Germline V gene sequence: CDR1 SGHDN, CDR2 FVKESK. The ends lost 4 bases at V and 3 bases at J; junction bases unmatched: 7. The CDR3 has 15 amino acids. This chain's CDR3 is CASSPGQGPDYGYTF. The CDR3 region has the DNA TGTGCCAGCAGCCCCGGACAGGGTCCTGACTATGGCTACACCTTC.

In this sample, this clone turned up a few times. V is TRBV2 and J is TRBJ2-1; no definite D call. This CDR3 spans 12 amino acids. Germline CDR1 reads SNHLY; CDR2 reads FYNNEI. V lost 3 bases to trimming and J lost 3 bases, with 3 bases between them. For the CDR3, the DNA is TGTGCCAGCAGTGACTACTACAATGAGCAGTTCTTC. Its protein product is CASSDYYNEQFF.

The chain is built from TRBV3-1 (or the pseudogene TRBV3-2) and TRBJ2-5; 15 nucleotides match TRBD2. The CDR3 loop spans 16 amino acids. The junction had 6 bases not matched to a gene; V was cut back by 3 bases and J by 7 bases. Germline CDR1 LGHDT, CDR2 YNNKEL (reference sequence). The CDR3 sequence is CASSQRTSGRVGTQYF. Written as DNA, the CDR3 is TGTGCCAGCAGCCAGAGGACTAGCGGGAGGGTTGGGACCCAGTACTTC.

The V and J genes are TRBV12-3 or TRBV12-4 and TRBJ2-1, with TRBD1 as a possible D gene (6 bases). The CDR3 runs to 13 residues. Trimming took 5 bases from V and 3 from J, leaving 8 bases between them. CDR3 amino acids: CASSPTGYNEQFF. The CDR3, as DNA: TGTGCCAGCAGTCCGACAGGCTACAATGAGCAGTTCTTC.

This chain links TRBV5-1 with TRBJ1-3, with 9 nucleotides matching TRBD1. Germline-derived CDR1 and CDR2 are SGHRS and YFSETQ. Trimming cost V 7 bases and J 4 bases; bases outside gene matches: 3. CDR3 length equals 13 residues. The CDR3 sequence: CASGQGRGNTIYF. The CDR3 DNA reads TGCGCCAGCGGACAGGGGAGAGGAAACACCATATATTTT.

J is TRBJ2-4 and V is TRBV18; D is perhaps TRBD2 (5 bases). The germline V and J ends were trimmed by 3 bases and 0 bases, with 6 bases remaining between them. Germline loops: CDR1 KGHSH, CDR2 LQKENI. There are 14 residues in the CDR3. The CDR3 loop is CASSPEVAKNIQYF. In nucleotides, the CDR3 is TGTGCCAGCTCACCGGAGGTAGCCAAAAACATTCAGTACTTC.

This chain's CDR3 is CASSQLGGETQYF. CDR3 coding DNA: TGTGCCAGCAGCCAGCTAGGAGGTGAGACCCAGTACTTC. J is TRBJ2-5 and V is TRBV3-1 (or the pseudogene TRBV3-2), with D perhaps TRBD2 (5 bases). Germline assignment: CDR1 LGHDT and CDR2 YNNKEL (reference sequence). The CDR3 has 13 amino acids. Deletions cut 3 bases from V and 5 bases from J, with 10 bases between.

The J gene is TRBJ1-4, the V gene TRBV4-2; D may be TRBD1 (6 bases). This CDR3 region has 17 residues. CDR1 and CDR2 from the germline V gene are LGHNA and YNFKEQ. Trimming removed 1 base at V and 3 bases at J, with 15 bases between. CDR3 in DNA: TGTGCCAGCAGCCAAGGACAGGCTTATCCTCCTAATGAAAAACTGTTTTTT. Amino acids: CASSQGQAYPPNEKLFF.

This chain uses TRBV6-6 with TRBJ2-2, with D possibly matching TRBD1 (6 bases). The CDR3 is 14 residues long. Germline CDR1 is MNHNY and CDR2 is SVGAGI (reference sequence). Trimming pared 6 bases from V and 3 bases from J, leaving 11 bases between. The CDR3 nucleotides read TGTGCCAGCAGAACAGGGACGTACACCGGGGAGCTGTTTTTT. It yields the protein CASRTGTYTGELFF.

The genes are TRBV30 and TRBJ2-7; 7 nucleotides align to TRBD1. Trimming cost V 3 bases and J 5 bases; bases outside gene matches: 10. The length of the CDR3 is 14 residues. Germline V gives CDR1 GTSNPN, CDR2 SVGIG (reference sequence). The CDR3 is CAWRGSTGRNEQYF. The DNA of the CDR3 is TGTGCCTGGAGGGGATCGACAGGGCGGAACGAGCAGTACTTC.

The chain links TRBV28 to TRBJ2-5; 7 positions match TRBD2. Germline trimming cut 5 bases from V and 4 bases from J; bases unmatched to any gene: 7. This CDR3 spans 14 amino acids. Germline values: CDR1 MDHEN, CDR2 SYDVKM. The CDR3 sequence: CASSPGGTVETQYF. In DNA, the CDR3 is TGTGCCAGCAGTCCCGGGGGGACGGTAGAGACCCAGTACTTC.

This clone came up once. The chain combines TRBV4-3 with TRBJ2-2; 7 nucleotides line up with TRBD1. CDR1 and CDR2 (germline): LGHNA, YSLEER. The CDR3 is 15 residues long. After removal of 4 bases from V and 4 bases from J, the junction contained 6 bases not matched to a gene. CDR3 amino acids: CASSRGQDGTGELFF. CDR3 nucleotides: TGCGCCAGCAGCCGAGGACAGGACGGCACCGGGGAGCTGTTTTTT.

This chain links TRBV13 with TRBJ1-1, with no clear D. Germline CDR1 reads PRHDT; CDR2 reads FYEKMQ (reference sequence). V was pared by 5 bases and J by 0 bases, with 10 bases between. The CDR3 extends over 14 amino acids. CDR3 DNA: TGTGCCAGCAGCCCCCGAGCACTGAACACTGAAGCTTTCTTT. The encoded protein is CASSPRALNTEAFF. Together with reference TRBV13 and TRBJ1-1, the CDR3 gives the full variable domain: AAGVIQSPRHLIKEKRETATLKCYPIPRHDTVYWYQQGPGQDPQFLISFYEKMQSDKGSIPDRFSAQQFSDYHSELNMSSLELGDSALYFCASSPRALNTEAFFGQGTRLTVV.

V is TRBV15 and J is TRBJ1-1, with a possible D match to TRBD1 (5 bases). Trimming left V 4 bases short and J 6 bases short, with 18 bases between. CDR3 size: 15 residues. CDR1 LNHNV and CDR2 YYDKDF come from the germline V gene (reference sequence). CDR3 sequence: CATSNEWSGAAEAFF. As DNA, the CDR3 is TGTGCCACCAGCAACGAGTGGAGCGGGGCCGCTGAAGCTTTCTTT.

This clone was detected only once. The gene calls are TRBV5-1 and TRBJ1-4, with 10 nucleotides matching TRBD1. V trimming: 4 bases; J trimming: 7 bases; junction bases outside the gene matches: 1. The CDR3 spans 13 residues. The germline gives CDR1 SGHRS, CDR2 YFSETQ. CDR3: CASSRDRGEKLFF. The CDR3 nucleotides read TGCGCCAGCAGCAGGGACAGGGGTGAAAAACTGTTTTTT.

The chain is built from TRBV12-5 and TRBJ2-5, with 15 bases fitting TRBD2. V shed 5 bases, J shed 2 bases, and the junction held 9 bases outside the gene matches. The CDR3 is 18 amino acids. The germline CDR1 and CDR2 sequences are LGHNT and FRNRAP. CDR3 sequence (DNA): TGTGCTAGTGGTCAAGGACTAGCGGGGGGGCCGGGGCAAGAGACCCAGTACTTC. This gives the protein CASGQGLAGGPGQETQYF. Full variable domain (outside the CDR3, taken from reference TRBV12-5 and TRBJ2-5): DARVTQTPRHKVTEMGQEVTMRCQPILGHNTVFWYRQTMMQGLELLAYFRNRAPLDDSGMPKDRFSAEMPDATLATLKIQPSEPRDSAVYFCASGQGLAGGPGQETQYFGPGTRLLVL.

This clone was counted only a few times. The J gene is TRBJ1-1, the V gene TRBV28, with D possibly matching TRBD1 (5 bases). The germline CDR1 and CDR2 sequences are MDHEN and SYDVKM. Trimming left V 5 bases short and J 1 base short, with 11 bases between. The CDR3 contains 14 residues. DNA for the CDR3: TGTGCCAGCAGTCGCAGGGAGGGGAACACTGAAGCTTTCTTT. Translating gives CASSRREGNTEAFF.

The chain links TRBV5-5 to TRBJ1-5; maybe TRBD1 (5 bases). Trimming left V 6 bases short and J 7 bases short, with 23 bases between. Germline assignment: CDR1 SGHKS and CDR2 YYEKEE (reference sequence). CDR3 length equals 16 residues. The CDR3 protein is CASILWGGTDHQPQHF. Here the CDR3 DNA reads TGTGCCAGCATCCTTTGGGGGGGGACCGATCACCAGCCCCAGCATTTT.

The table lists this clone with a few counts. This chain joins TRBV5-4 and TRBJ1-3; tentative D call: TRBD1 (5 bases). Germline loops: CDR1 SGHNT, CDR2 YYREEE (reference sequence). The ends were cut back, 0 bases at V and 0 bases at J, with 10 bases in the middle. The CDR3 spans 16 residues. CDR3 in DNA: TGTGCCAGCAGCTTGGGGCAGGGTGTCTCTGGAAACACCATATATTTT. Protein sequence: CASSLGQGVSGNTIYF.

This clone was detected once. V gene TRBV11-2 combines with J gene TRBJ2-7; D ambiguous. CDR3 length equals 14 residues. Trimming took 3 bases from V and 2 from J, leaving 11 bases between them. CDR1 is SGHAT, CDR2 FQNNGV, per germline. The CDR3 reads CASSFHETAYEQYF. In DNA form, the CDR3 reads TGTGCCAGCAGCTTCCACGAGACTGCCTACGAGCAGTACTTC.

The count of this clone is one. The chain has TRBV16 and TRBJ1-1; D unclear. The length of the CDR3 is 13 residues. With 6 bases removed from V and 5 bases from J, the gap between germline ends came to 13 bases. Germline loops: CDR1 KGHSY, CDR2 FQNENV. The CDR3 sequence is CASSRRGRTEAFF. Here the CDR3 DNA reads TGTGCCAGCAGTCGACGTGGGAGGACTGAAGCTTTCTTT.